This T cell receptor (beta chain) derives from a study of blood T cell repertoires in COVID-19. Study-level background: The samples span acute and convalescent COVID-19 from the United States, Italy and Spain. PBMCs, B-cell-depleted T cells, or T cells were the source of the cDNA or gDNA that made up the material.

With 0 bases removed from V and 7 bases from J, the gap between germline ends came to 13 bases. Germline lookup yields CDR1 SGHRS and CDR2 YFSETQ. This CDR3 has 14 residues. Under the authors' procedure: Amplifying reference gene primers gave estimates of nucleated cell counts. The method was immunoSEQ multiplex PCR; TCRdb's version includes in-frame clones alone and lacks a portion of them. That table supplies the V and J calls and clone size; D and trimming were determined from the DNA. There are 78,000 or so clones in the sample; over 80% occur only once, and 8.5% to 10% lies in the top ten. Sequenced: peripheral blood. The chain carries TRBV5-1 and TRBJ1-2, with D unclear. The sequence came from a human donor in a cohort sampled during active COVID-19. This CDR3 reads CASSLAVEEGGYTF. Written as DNA, the CDR3 is TGCGCCAGCAGCTTGGCCGTGGAAGAGGGTGGCTACACCTTC. Combining the CDR3 with reference TRBV5-1 and TRBJ1-2 gives the whole variable domain KAGVTQTPRYLIKTRGQQVTLSCSPISGHRSVSWYQQTPGQGLQFLFEYFSETQRNKGNFPGRFSGRQFSNSRSEMNVSTLELGDSALYLCASSLAVEEGGYTFGSGTRLTVV.